This T cell receptor (beta chain) was identified in a study of cytomegalovirus exposure and HLA in healthy donors. The CDR3 consists of 11 residues. The V gene's germline CDR1 is MDHEN and CDR2 SYDVKM. Trimming pared 5 bases from V and 6 bases from J, leaving 5 bases between. 60 Vbeta and 13 Jbeta primers were used in PCR. Profiled with immunoSEQ multiplex PCR; TCRdb holds only in-frame clones, not every one. In the table there are 100,000 or so clones, 75% to 90% of which are singletons. The genes are TRBV28 and TRBJ2-1, with D unclear. Sequencing was carried out using PBMCs. The clonotype was recovered from a man aged 30-40 years in good health and CMV-seronegative. CDR3 in DNA: TGTGCCAGCAGTGTCCGCAATGAGCAGTTCTTC. This codes for CASSVRNEQFF.